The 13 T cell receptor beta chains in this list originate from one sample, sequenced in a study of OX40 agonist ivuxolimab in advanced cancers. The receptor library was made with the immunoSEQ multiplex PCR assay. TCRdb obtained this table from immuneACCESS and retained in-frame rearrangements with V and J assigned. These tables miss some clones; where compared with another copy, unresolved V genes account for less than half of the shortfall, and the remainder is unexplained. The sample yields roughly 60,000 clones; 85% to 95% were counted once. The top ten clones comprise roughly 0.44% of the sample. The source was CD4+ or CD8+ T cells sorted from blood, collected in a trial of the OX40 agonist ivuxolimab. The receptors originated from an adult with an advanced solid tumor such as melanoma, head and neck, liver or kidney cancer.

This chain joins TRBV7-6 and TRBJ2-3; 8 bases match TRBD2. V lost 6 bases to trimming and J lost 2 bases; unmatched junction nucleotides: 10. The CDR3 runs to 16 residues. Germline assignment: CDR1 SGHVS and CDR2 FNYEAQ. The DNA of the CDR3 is TGTGCCAGCAGTCCCGTCGGGGGGGGACACACAGATACGCAGTATTTT. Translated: CASSPVGGGHTDTQYF.

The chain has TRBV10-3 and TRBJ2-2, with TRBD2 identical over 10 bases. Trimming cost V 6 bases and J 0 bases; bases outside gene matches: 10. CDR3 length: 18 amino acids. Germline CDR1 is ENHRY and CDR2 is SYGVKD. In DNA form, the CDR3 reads TGTGCCATCAGGACGAGCCTAGCGGGAGCTTCGAACACCGGGGAGCTGTTTTTT. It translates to CAIRTSLAGASNTGELFF.

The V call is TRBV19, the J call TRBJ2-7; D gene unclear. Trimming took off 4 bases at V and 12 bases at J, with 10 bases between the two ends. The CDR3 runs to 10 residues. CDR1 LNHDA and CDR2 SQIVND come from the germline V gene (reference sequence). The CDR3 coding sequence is TGTGCCAGTAGTAACGAAAGACTGTACTTC. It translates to CASSNERLYF. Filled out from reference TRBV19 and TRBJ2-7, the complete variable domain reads DGGITQSPKYLFRKEGQNVTLSCEQNLNHDAMYWYRQDPGQGLRLIYYSQIVNDFQKGDIAEGYSVSREKKESFPLTVTSAQKNPTAFYLCASSNERLYFGPGTRLTVT.

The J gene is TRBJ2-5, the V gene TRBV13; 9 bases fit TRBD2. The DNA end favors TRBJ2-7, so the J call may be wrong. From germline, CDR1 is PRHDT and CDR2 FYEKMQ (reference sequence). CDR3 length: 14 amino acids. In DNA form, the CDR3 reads TGTGCCAGCAGCACCCGTAGCGGGAGCGGCGAGCAGTACTTC. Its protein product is CASSTRSGSGEQYF.

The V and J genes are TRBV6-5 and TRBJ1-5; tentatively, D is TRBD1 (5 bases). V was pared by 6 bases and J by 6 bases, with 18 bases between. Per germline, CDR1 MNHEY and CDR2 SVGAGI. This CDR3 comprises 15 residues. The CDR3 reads CASRSLGGSFQPQHF. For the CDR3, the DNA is TGTGCCAGCAGGTCCCTCGGGGGGAGCTTTCAGCCCCAGCATTTT.

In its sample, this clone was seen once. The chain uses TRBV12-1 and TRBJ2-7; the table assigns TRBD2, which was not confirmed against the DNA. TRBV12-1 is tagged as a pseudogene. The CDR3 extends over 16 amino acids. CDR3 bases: TGTGCCAGCAGCTTCCCCATAGGACTAGTGGCCTACGAGCAGTACTTC. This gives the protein CASSFPIGLVAYEQYF.

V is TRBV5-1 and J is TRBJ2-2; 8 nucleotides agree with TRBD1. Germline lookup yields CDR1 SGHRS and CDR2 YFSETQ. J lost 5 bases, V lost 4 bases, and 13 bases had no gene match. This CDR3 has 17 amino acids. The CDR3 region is CASSPRPDRGATGELFF. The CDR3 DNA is TGCGCCAGCAGCCCGCGCCCCGACAGGGGAGCGACCGGGGAGCTGTTTTTT.

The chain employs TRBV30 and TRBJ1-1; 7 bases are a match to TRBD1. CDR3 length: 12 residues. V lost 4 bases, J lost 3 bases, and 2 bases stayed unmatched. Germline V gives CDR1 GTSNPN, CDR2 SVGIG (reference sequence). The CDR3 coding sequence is TGTGCCTGGAACAGGGGCTACACTGAAGCTTTCTTT. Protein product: CAWNRGYTEAFF.

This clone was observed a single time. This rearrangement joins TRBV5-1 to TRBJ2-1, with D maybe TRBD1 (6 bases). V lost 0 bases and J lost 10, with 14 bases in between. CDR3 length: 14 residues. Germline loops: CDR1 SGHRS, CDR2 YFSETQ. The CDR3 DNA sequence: TGCGCCAGCAGCTTGGTGCACCCAGGGGAGGAGCAGTTCTTC. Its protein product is CASSLVHPGEEQFF.

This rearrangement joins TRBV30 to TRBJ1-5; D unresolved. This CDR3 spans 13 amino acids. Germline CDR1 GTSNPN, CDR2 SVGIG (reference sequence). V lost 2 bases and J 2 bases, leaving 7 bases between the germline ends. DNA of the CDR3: TGTGCCTGGAGTAGTTTAGGCAATCAGCCCCAGCATTTT. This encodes CAWSSLGNQPQHF.

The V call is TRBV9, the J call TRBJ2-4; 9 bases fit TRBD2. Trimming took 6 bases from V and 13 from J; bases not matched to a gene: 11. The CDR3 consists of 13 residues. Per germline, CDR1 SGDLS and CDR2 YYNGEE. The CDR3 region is CASTPATSGKQYF. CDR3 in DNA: TGTGCCAGCACCCCGGCGACTAGCGGTAAACAGTACTTC. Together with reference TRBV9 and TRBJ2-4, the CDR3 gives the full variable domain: DSGVTQTPKHLITATGQRVTLRCSPRSGDLSVYWYQQSLDQGLQFLIQYYNGEERAKGNILERFSAQQFPDLHSELNLSSLELGDSALYFCASTPATSGKQYFGAGTRLSVL.

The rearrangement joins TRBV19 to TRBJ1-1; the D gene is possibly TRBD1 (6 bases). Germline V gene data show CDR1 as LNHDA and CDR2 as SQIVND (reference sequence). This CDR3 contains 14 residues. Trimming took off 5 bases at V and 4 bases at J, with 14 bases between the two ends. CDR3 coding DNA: TGTGCCAGTAGTCGGGGGGCTCCGGGCACTGAAGCTTTCTTT. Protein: CASSRGAPGTEAFF.

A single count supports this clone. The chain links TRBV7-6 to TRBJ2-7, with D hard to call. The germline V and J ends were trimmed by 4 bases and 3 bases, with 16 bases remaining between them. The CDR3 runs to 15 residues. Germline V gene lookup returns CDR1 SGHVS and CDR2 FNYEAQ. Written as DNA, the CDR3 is TGTGCCAGCAGCTCTGGAGTAGGTCTTGACTACGAGCAGTACTTC. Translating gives CASSSGVGLDYEQYF.